One sample yielded the 5 T cell receptor beta chains listed below, sequenced in a study of T cells in localized non-small cell lung cancer. Produced via immunoSEQ multiplex PCR; TCRdb's table is partial and in-frame only. The sample holds some 29,000 clones, about 91% seen once. Sample: peripheral blood, taken before any cancer treatment. These receptors were obtained from a male donor aged 60 or older with stage I lung adenocarcinoma.

This chain uses TRBV28 with TRBJ1-6; TRBD1 might be the D (5 bases). Germline V gives CDR1 MDHEN, CDR2 SYDVKM. The CDR3 length is 17 residues. Trimming removed 7 bases at V and 9 bases at J, with 25 bases between. The CDR3 coding sequence is TGTGCCAGCACATCCCGGGGGAACCAGGGTCGTGGTTCACCCCTCCACTTT. It is translated as CASTSRGNQGRGSPLHF.

The chain recombines TRBV18 with TRBJ1-5; D gene unclear. The CDR3 contains 15 residues. CDR1 is KGHSH and CDR2 is LQKENI in the germline V gene. V was trimmed by 3 bases and J by 1 base, leaving 10 bases between them. The CDR3 loop reads CASSPSGSSNQPQHF. In DNA form, the CDR3 reads TGTGCCAGCTCACCTTCCGGGTCGAGCAATCAGCCCCAGCATTTT.

The chain links TRBV6-9 to TRBJ1-5, with TRBD1 as a possible D gene (5 bases). CDR1 is MNHGY and CDR2 is SVAAGI in the germline V gene. The germline V and J ends were trimmed by 3 bases and 5 bases, with 11 bases remaining between them. The CDR3 is made up of 14 amino acids. The CDR3 bases are TGTGCCAGCAGTTACAGACAGACCTATCAGCCCCAGCATTTT. This translates into CASSYRQTYQPQHF.

V and J are TRBV30 and TRBJ1-1, with D possibly being TRBD1 (5 bases). In germline, CDR1 is GTSNPN, CDR2 SVGIG (reference sequence). Trimming cost V 0 bases and J 1 base, with 9 bases left between them. This CDR3 contains 14 residues. CDR3 coding DNA: TGTGCCTGGAGTGTACCTGGGGGGAACACTGAAGCTTTCTTT. Its translation: CAWSVPGGNTEAFF.

The chain is built from TRBV18 and TRBJ2-2, with 9 bases fitting TRBD2. After removal of 5 bases from V and 2 bases from J, the junction contained 6 bases not matched to a gene. The CDR3 runs 16 residues. Germline CDR1 reads KGHSH; CDR2 reads LQKENI. The CDR3 is CASSIPGLANTGELFF. The CDR3 coding sequence is TGTGCCAGCTCAATACCGGGACTAGCAAACACCGGGGAGCTGTTTTTT.